A selection of T cell receptor beta chains follows, all from one sample in a study of blood T cell repertoires in COVID-19. Only in-frame clones appear in the TCRdb table, and some are missing; sequencing was by immunoSEQ multiplex PCR. The profile shows 150,000 to 200,000 clones, about 83% of them singletons. Sequencing used PBMCs or T cells enriched from blood (not recorded which). Receptors originate from a woman aged 25 to 39 who had been exposed to COVID-19. Each CDR3 is given with its conserved first and last residue. The D gene is left open where the match is weak. Clone size appears in some rows only: once, few, many, or a class for an expanded clone.

>TRBV13|TRBJ1-2|-|few
CASSLGDRLSGYTF
TGTGCCAGCAGCTTAGGAGACAGACTCTCTGGCTACACCTTC
>TRBV29-1|TRBJ2-4|-|-
CSSRVRGVGNIQYF
TGCAGCTCCCGTGTTAGGGGTGTGGGAAACATTCAGTACTTC
>TRBV7-2|TRBJ2-3|TRBD2|-
CASSLRSGGLPDTQYF
TGTGCCAGCAGCTTAAGGAGCGGGGGGCTCCCAGATACGCAGTATTTT
>TRBV7-8|TRBJ1-2|TRBD1|-
CASSLRTGEDYGYTF
TGTGCCAGCAGTTTAAGGACAGGCGAGGACTATGGCTACACCTTC
>TRBV29-1|TRBJ2-7|TRBD1|-
CSVGSGTGPYEQYF
TGCAGCGTTGGCTCTGGGACAGGGCCCTACGAGCAGTACTTC
>TRBV29-1|TRBJ1-2|TRBD1|-
CSVTPGQGDGYTF
TGCAGCGTAACACCGGGACAGGGGGATGGCTACACCTTC
>TRBV11-3|TRBJ1-1|-|-
CASSLYGGETEAFF
TGTGCCAGCAGCTTATACGGGGGGGAGACTGAAGCTTTCTTT
>TRBV20-1|TRBJ1-5|-|-
CSASEGGGNQPQHF
TGCAGTGCTAGTGAGGGAGGAGGCAATCAGCCCCAGCATTTT
>TRBV29-1|TRBJ1-2|TRBD1|-
CSVEGQGEGYTF
TGCAGCGTGGAGGGACAGGGCGAGGGCTACACCTTC
>TRBV7-8|TRBJ2-7|-|-
CASSLEGGASYEQYF
TGTGCCAGCAGCTTAGAAGGGGGGGCCTCTTACGAGCAGTACTTC
>TRBV4-1|TRBJ2-7|-|-
CASSQGQVDYEQYF
TGCGCCAGCAGCCAAGGCCAGGTTGACTACGAGCAGTACTTC
>TRBV11-2|TRBJ1-3|-|-
CASSALSSGNTIYF
TGTGCCAGCAGCGCCTTGAGCTCTGGAAACACCATATATTTT
>TRBV12-3/TRBV12-4|TRBJ2-7|-|-
CASSLQGPGEQYF
TGTGCCAGCAGTTTGCAAGGCCCAGGCGAGCAGTACTTC
>TRBV5-1|TRBJ1-3|TRBD1|-
CASSYQGAGNTIYF
TGCGCCAGCAGCTACCAGGGGGCTGGAAACACCATATATTTT
>TRBV19|TRBJ2-7|-|-
CASSGGTESYEQYF
TGTGCCAGTAGTGGAGGGACTGAGTCCTACGAGCAGTACTTC
>TRBV15|TRBJ1-2|-|-
CATSRDGARKDYGYTF
TGTGCCACCAGCAGAGATGGGGCGCGGAAGGACTATGGCTACACCTTC
>TRBV27|TRBJ2-2|-|once
CASSRTGELFF
TGTGCCAGCAGCCGGACCGGGGAGCTGTTTTTT
>TRBV15|TRBJ2-7|-|-
CATSRDGRREQYF
TGTGCCACCAGCAGAGACGGCAGGCGCGAGCAGTACTTC
>TRBV27|TRBJ2-7|-|-
CASGMGRSYEQYF
TGTGCCTCGGGGATGGGCAGATCCTACGAGCAGTACTTC
>TRBV18|TRBJ2-5|TRBD2|-
CASSYGTRGATQYF
TGTGCCAGCTCATACGGGACTAGAGGTGCGACCCAGTACTTC
>TRBV29-1|TRBJ1-1|-|few
CSVDRGMGAFF
TGCAGCGTTGATCGGGGGATGGGAGCTTTCTTT
>TRBV9|TRBJ1-2|-|few
CASSVDPDRPYGYTF
TGTGCCAGCAGCGTAGACCCCGACAGGCCCTATGGCTACACCTTC
>TRBV5-5|TRBJ1-1|-|once
CASSFRQPIYTEAFF
TGTGCCAGCAGCTTCAGACAGCCTATCTACACTGAAGCTTTCTTT
>TRBV19|TRBJ2-3|-|-
CATAAAGTDTQYF
TGTGCCACCGCCGCCGCAGGCACAGATACGCAGTATTTT
>TRBV7-9|TRBJ2-1|-|-
CASSLASGVDAFF
TGTGCCAGCAGTCTAGCTTCCGGGGTTGACGCCTTCTTC
>TRBV7-2|TRBJ2-1|-|-
CASSSTGDSYNEQFF
TGTGCCAGCAGCTCGACCGGGGACTCTTACAATGAGCAGTTCTTC
>TRBV28|TRBJ2-3|-|-
CASSLSLAVSTDTQYF
TGTGCCAGCAGTTTATCTCTGGCGGTGAGCACAGATACGCAGTATTTT
>TRBV3-1/TRBV3-2|TRBJ2-3|-|-
CASSRGDTQYF
TGTGCCAGCAGCCGCGGAGATACGCAGTATTTT
>TRBV29-1|TRBJ1-2|TRBD1|-
CSAKPPGQGIYGYTF
TGCAGCGCCAAACCTCCGGGACAGGGTATCTATGGCTACACCTTC
>TRBV7-9|TRBJ2-3|TRBD2|-
CASSSGLAGGYSDTQYF
TGTGCCAGCAGCTCCGGACTAGCGGGGGGGTATTCAGATACGCAGTATTTT
>TRBV18|TRBJ2-7|-|once
CASSPATNSYEQYF
TGTGCCAGCTCACCAGCGACTAACTCCTACGAGCAGTACTTC
>TRBV7-2|TRBJ1-6|TRBD1|-
CASSLGGSGGANSPLHF
TGTGCCAGCAGCTTAGGAGGCTCAGGGGGCGCGAATTCACCCCTCCACTTT
>TRBV7-2|TRBJ1-1|-|-
CASSLLGGNTEAFF
TGTGCCAGCAGCTTGTTGGGGGGGAACACTGAAGCTTTCTTT
>TRBV4-1|TRBJ2-2|-|-
CASSPLYTGELFF
TGCGCCAGCAGCCCCCTCTACACCGGGGAGCTGTTTTTT
>TRBV10-3|TRBJ1-5|TRBD1|-
CATRDRGESRSNQPQHF
TGTGCCACGCGGGACAGGGGGGAGAGTAGGAGCAATCAGCCCCAGCATTTT
>TRBV9|TRBJ1-3|TRBD1|-
CASTGKQGPDDSGNTIYF
TGTGCCAGCACCGGAAAACAGGGGCCTGACGACTCTGGAAACACCATATATTTT
>TRBV7-8|TRBJ2-5|-|-
CASSLRGGVQETQYF
TGTGCCAGCAGCTTAAGGGGGGGGGTCCAAGAGACCCAGTACTTC
>TRBV24-1|TRBJ1-5|-|-
CATSGRGSNQPQHF
TGTGCCACCAGTGGTCGAGGCAGCAATCAGCCCCAGCATTTT
>TRBV5-1|TRBJ1-2|-|-
CASSWGQGASF
-
>TRBV6-4|TRBJ2-4|-|-
CASSDSPGCQDLF
TGTGCCAGCAGTGACTCTCCCGGATGTCAGGATTTATTC
>TRBV10-2|TRBJ1-5|TRBD1|-
CASSPGQGGRSNQPQHF
TGCGCCAGCAGTCCGGGACAGGGAGGGAGAAGCAATCAGCCCCAGCATTTT
>TRBV9|TRBJ2-7|TRBD2|-
CASSVGELAESYEQYF
TGTGCCAGCAGCGTAGGAGAACTAGCGGAAAGCTACGAGCAGTACTTC
>TRBV9|TRBJ1-6|TRBD1|-
CASNWGQADSPLHF
TGTGCCAGCAATTGGGGACAGGCGGATTCACCCCTCCACTTT
>TRBV6-5|TRBJ2-1|TRBD2|-
CASSYFSGNEQFF
TGTGCCAGCAGTTACTTTAGCGGGAATGAGCAGTTCTTC
>TRBV5-4|TRBJ2-3|-|-
CASSLGGLGAAVGDTQYF
TGTGCCAGCAGCTTGGGAGGCTTAGGGGCCGCCGTGGGAGATACGCAGTATTTT
>TRBV9|TRBJ1-2|TRBD1|-
CASSLNTDRGPPASTNYGYTF
TGTGCCAGCAGCCTAAATACTGACAGGGGCCCCCCTGCGTCTACTAACTATGGCTACACCTTC
>TRBV5-4|TRBJ1-2|TRBD1|-
CASSQKTGLDYGYTF
TGTGCCAGCAGCCAGAAGACAGGGCTTGACTATGGCTACACCTTC
>TRBV10-1|TRBJ2-2|-|once
CASSGSGGEHTGELFF
TGCGCCAGCAGTGGGTCCGGGGGTGAGCACACCGGGGAGCTGTTTTTT
>TRBV4-1|TRBJ1-3|-|-
CASSQDFPGLLHSGNTIYF
TGCGCCAGCAGCCAAGATTTTCCTGGACTCCTTCACTCTGGAAACACCATATATTTT
>TRBV5-1|TRBJ2-2|-|-
CASSPRRQTNTGELFF
TGCGCCAGCAGCCCGAGGAGACAGACGAACACCGGGGAGCTGTTTTTT
>TRBV6-2/TRBV6-3|TRBJ2-7|-|-
CASSYSRGALNEQYF
TGTGCCAGCAGTTACTCCCGGGGGGCGCTGAACGAGCAGTACTTC
>TRBV21-1|TRBJ2-7|-|-
CASSKGETSYYEQYF
TGTGCCAGCAGCAAAGGTGAGACTAGCTACTACGAGCAGTACTTC
>TRBV29-1|TRBJ1-2|-|once
CSVDRGYTF
TGCAGCGTCGATCGGGGCTACACCTTC
>TRBV7-2|TRBJ2-5|TRBD1|-
CASSLTGGGQTQYF
TGTGCCAGCAGCTTAACAGGGGGCGGCCAGACCCAGTACTTC
>TRBV29-1|TRBJ2-3|-|-
CSVVYGDTQYF
TGCAGCGTTGTGTACGGAGATACGCAGTATTTT